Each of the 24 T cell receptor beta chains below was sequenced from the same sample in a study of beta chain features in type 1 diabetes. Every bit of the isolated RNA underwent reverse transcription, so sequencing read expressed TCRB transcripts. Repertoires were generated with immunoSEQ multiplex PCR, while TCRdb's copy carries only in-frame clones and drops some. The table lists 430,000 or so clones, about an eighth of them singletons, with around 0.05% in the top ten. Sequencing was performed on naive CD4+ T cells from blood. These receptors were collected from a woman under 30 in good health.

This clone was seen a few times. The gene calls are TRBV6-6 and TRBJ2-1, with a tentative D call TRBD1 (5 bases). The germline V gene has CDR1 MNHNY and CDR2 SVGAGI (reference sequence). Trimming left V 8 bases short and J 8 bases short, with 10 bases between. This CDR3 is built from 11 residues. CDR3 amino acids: CASGEQDEQFF. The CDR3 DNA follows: TGTGCCAGCGGGGAACAGGATGAGCAGTTCTTC.

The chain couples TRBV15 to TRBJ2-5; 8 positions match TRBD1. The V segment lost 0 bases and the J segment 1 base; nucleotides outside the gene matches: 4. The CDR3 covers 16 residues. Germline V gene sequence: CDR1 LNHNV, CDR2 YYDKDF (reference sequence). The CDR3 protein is CATSRDLGTGQETQYF. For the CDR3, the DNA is TGTGCCACCAGCAGAGATCTGGGGACAGGCCAAGAGACCCAGTACTTC. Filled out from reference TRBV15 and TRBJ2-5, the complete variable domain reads DAMVIQNPRYQVTQFGKPVTLSCSQTLNHNVMYWYQQKSSQAPKLLFHYYDKDFNNEADTPDNFQSRRPNTSFCFLDIRSPGLGDTAMYLCATSRDLGTGQETQYFGPGTRLLVL.

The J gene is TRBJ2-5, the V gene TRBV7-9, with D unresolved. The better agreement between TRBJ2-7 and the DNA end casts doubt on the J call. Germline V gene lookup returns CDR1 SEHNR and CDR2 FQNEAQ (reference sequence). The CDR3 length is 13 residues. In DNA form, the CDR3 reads TGTGCCAGCAGCATCGGTTCGGGCTACGAGCAGTACTTC. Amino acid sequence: CASSIGSGYEQYF.

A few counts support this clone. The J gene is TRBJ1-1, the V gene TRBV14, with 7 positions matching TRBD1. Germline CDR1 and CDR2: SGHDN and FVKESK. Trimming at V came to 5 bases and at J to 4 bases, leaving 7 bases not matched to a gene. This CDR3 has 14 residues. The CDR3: CASSRQGGGTEAFF. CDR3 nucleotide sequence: TGTGCCAGCAGCAGACAGGGAGGGGGCACTGAAGCTTTCTTT.

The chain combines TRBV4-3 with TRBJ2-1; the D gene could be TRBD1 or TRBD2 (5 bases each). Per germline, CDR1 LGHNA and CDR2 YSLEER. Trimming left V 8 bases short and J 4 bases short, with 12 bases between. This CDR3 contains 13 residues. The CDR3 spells CASSSGPYNEQFF. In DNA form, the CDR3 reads TGCGCCAGCTCTTCGGGACCTTACAATGAGCAGTTCTTC.

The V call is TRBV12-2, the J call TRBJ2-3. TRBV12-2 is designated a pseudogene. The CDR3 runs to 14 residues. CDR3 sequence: CASPKAASTDTQYF. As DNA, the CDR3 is TGTGCAAGTCCCAAGGCAGCTAGCACAGATACGCAGTATTTT.

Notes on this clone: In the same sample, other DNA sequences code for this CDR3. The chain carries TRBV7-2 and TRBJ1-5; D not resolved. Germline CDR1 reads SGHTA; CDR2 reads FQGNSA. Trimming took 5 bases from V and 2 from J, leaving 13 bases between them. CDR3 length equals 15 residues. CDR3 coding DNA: TGTGCCAGCAGCCGAACCGGGGTAGGCAATCAGCCCCAGCATTTT. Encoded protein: CASSRTGVGNQPQHF.

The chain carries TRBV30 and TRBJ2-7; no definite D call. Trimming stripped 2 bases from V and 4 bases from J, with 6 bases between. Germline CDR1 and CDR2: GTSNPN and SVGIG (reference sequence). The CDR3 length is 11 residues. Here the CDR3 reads CAWSWIYEQYF. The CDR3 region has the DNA TGTGCCTGGAGTTGGATATACGAGCAGTACTTC.

CDR3 amino acids: CASSYLGSRNEQFF. The CDR3 region has the DNA TGTGCCAGCAGTTATTTGGGCTCAAGAAATGAGCAGTTCTTC. The chain employs TRBV6-5 and TRBJ2-1; D not certain. Trimming stripped 3 bases from V and 7 bases from J, with 13 bases between. Germline V lookup: CDR1 MNHEY, CDR2 SVGAGI. The CDR3 loop spans 14 amino acids.

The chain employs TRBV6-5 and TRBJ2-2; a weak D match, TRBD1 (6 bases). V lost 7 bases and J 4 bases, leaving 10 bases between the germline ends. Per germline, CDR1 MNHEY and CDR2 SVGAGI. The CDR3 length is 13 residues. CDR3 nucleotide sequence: TGTGCCAGCAAGGACAGCCTCACCGGGGAGCTGTTTTTT. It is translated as CASKDSLTGELFF.

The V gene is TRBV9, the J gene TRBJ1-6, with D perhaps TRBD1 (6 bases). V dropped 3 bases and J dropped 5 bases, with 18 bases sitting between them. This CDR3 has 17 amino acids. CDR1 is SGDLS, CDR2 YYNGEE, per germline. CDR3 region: CASSGEARGSHNSPLHF. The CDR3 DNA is TGTGCCAGCAGCGGAGAAGCCAGGGGAAGCCATAATTCACCCCTCCACTTT.

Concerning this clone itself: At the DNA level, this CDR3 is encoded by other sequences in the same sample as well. The DNA of the CDR3 is TGTGCCAGCAGCTTAGCAAGCGGGAGCTCCTACGAGCAGTACTTC. Translated: CASSLASGSSYEQYF. The chain uses TRBV7-2 and TRBJ2-7; 8 bases are a match to TRBD2. This CDR3 region has 15 residues. Trimming took 0 bases from V and 0 from J; bases not matched to a gene: 1. Germline CDR1 reads SGHTA; CDR2 reads FQGNSA. Full variable domain (outside the CDR3, taken from reference TRBV7-2 and TRBJ2-7): GAGVSQSPSNKVTEKGKDVELRCDPISGHTALYWYRQSLGQGLEFLIYFQGNSAPDKSGLPSDRFSAERTGGSVSTLTIQRTQQEDSAVYLCASSLASGSSYEQYFGPGTRLTVT.

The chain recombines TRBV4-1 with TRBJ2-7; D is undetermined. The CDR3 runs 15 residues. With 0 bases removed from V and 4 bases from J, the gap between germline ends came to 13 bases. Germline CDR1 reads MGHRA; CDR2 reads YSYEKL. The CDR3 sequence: CASSQDLAVRYEQYF. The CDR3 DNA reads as TGCGCCAGCAGCCAAGATCTGGCGGTTCGGTACGAGCAGTACTTC.

Here the CDR3 DNA reads TGCGCCAGCAGCTTCCCGAGCGGAAACACCGGGGAGCTGTTTTTT. Translated: CASSFPSGNTGELFF. The chain has TRBV5-1 and TRBJ2-2; the D gene is possibly TRBD2 (5 bases). CDR1 is SGHRS, CDR2 YFSETQ, per germline. This CDR3 spans 15 amino acids. The V gene lost 2 bases and the J gene lost 2 bases, with 10 bases spanning the gap. Full variable domain (remainder filled in from reference TRBV5-1 and TRBJ2-2): KAGVTQTPRYLIKTRGQQVTLSCSPISGHRSVSWYQQTPGQGLQFLFEYFSETQRNKGNFPGRFSGRQFSNSRSEMNVSTLELGDSALYLCASSFPSGNTGELFFGEGSRLTVL.

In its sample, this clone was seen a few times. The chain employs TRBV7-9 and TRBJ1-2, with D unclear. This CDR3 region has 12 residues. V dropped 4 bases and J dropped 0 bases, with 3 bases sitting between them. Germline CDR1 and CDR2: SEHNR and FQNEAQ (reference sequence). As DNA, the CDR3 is TGTGCCAGCAGCTCAACTAACTATGGCTACACCTTC. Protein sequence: CASSSTNYGYTF.

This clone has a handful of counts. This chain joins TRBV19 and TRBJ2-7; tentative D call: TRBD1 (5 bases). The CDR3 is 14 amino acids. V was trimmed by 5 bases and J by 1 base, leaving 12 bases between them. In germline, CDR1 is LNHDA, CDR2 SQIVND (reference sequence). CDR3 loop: CASSGALTSYEQYF. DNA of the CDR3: TGTGCCAGTAGTGGGGCACTGACGTCCTACGAGCAGTACTTC.

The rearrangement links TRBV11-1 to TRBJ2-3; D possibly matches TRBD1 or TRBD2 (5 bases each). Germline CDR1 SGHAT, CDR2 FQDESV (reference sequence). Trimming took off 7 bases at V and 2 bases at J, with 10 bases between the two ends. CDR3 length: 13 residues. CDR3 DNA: TGTGCCAGCACGGCAGGGACCACAGATACGCAGTATTTT. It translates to CASTAGTTDTQYF.

The CDR3 loop is CASSQQGTNEQFF. CDR3 bases: TGTGCCAGCAGCCAACAGGGCACTAATGAGCAGTTCTTC. The chain combines TRBV27 with TRBJ2-1; perhaps TRBD1 as D (6 bases). V was cut by 6 bases and J by 7 bases, with 13 bases left in between. Per the germline V gene, CDR1 is MNHEY and CDR2 is SMNVEV (reference sequence). The CDR3 sequence is 13 residues long.

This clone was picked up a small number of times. CDR3 sequence: CASSLGNIGTSFYEQYF. The CDR3 region has the DNA TGTGCCAGCAGCTTAGGCAATATTGGGACTAGCTTCTACGAGCAGTACTTC. This rearrangement joins TRBV11-3 to TRBJ2-7; 9 nucleotides line up with TRBD2. Germline assignment: CDR1 SGHNT and CDR2 YENEEA. The CDR3 covers 17 residues. After removal of 1 base from V and 3 bases from J, the junction contained 10 bases not matched to a gene.

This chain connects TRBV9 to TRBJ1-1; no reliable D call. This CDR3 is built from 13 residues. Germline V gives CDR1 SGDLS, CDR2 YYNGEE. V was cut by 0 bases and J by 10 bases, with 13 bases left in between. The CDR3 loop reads CASSVALGNPAFF. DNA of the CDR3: TGTGCCAGCAGCGTAGCTTTGGGGAACCCAGCTTTCTTT. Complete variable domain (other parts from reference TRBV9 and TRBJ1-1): DSGVTQTPKHLITATGQRVTLRCSPRSGDLSVYWYQQSLDQGLQFLIQYYNGEERAKGNILERFSAQQFPDLHSELNLSSLELGDSALYFCASSVALGNPAFFGQGTRLTVV.

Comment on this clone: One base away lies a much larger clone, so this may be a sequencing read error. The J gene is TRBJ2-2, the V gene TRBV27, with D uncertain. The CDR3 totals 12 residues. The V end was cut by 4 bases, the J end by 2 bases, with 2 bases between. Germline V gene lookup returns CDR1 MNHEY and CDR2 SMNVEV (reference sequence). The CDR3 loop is CASSSNTGELFF. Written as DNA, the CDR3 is TGTGCCAGCAGTTCTAACACCGGGGAGCTGTTTTTT.

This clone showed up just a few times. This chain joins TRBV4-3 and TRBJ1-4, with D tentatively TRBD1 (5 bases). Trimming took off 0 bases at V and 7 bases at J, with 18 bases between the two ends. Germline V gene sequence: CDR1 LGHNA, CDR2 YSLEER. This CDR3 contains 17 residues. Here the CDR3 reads CASSQDHGTIRAEKLFF. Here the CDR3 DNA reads TGCGCCAGCAGCCAAGATCACGGGACTATACGGGCTGAAAAACTGTTTTTT.

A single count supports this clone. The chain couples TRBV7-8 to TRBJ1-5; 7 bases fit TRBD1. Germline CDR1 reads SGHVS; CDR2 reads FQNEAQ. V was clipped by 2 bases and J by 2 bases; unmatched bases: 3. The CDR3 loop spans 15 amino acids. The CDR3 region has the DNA TGTGCCAGCAGCTTACGAGACAGGGGCAATCAGCCCCAGCATTTT. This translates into CASSLRDRGNQPQHF.

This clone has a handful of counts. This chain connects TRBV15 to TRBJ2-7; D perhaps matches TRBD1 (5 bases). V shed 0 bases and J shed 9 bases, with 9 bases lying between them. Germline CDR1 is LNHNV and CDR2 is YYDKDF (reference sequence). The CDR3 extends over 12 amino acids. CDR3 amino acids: CATSRDRQGQYV. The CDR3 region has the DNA TGTGCCACCAGCAGAGATCGGCAGGGGCAGTACGTC.